The sequence of this T cell receptor beta chain was determined in a study of response to subunit inactivated influenza vaccine. Study findings and constraints: The authors offered the suggestion that each seasonal influenza vaccination recruits few new T cells.

Germline V CDR1 and CDR2: MNHNS, SASEGT. Losses at the gene ends were 3 bases for V and 5 bases for J; bases not matched to a gene: 1. CDR3 length: 14 residues. TCRdb called the RT-PCR reads again in MiXCR, with one record for every CDR3 protein. The sample records hundreds of thousands of distinct CDR3 sequences, approximately 14% being singletons. Points on this clonotype: Its target is not known.

J is TRBJ1-4 and V is TRBV6-1; 9 bases map to TRBD1. The source is a man aged 50-59 years who received an inactivated influenza vaccine. The specimen was PBMCs from blood, collected 11 to 12 days after vaccination. CDR3 sequence reads: CASSDGTGNEKLFF. CDR3 in DNA: TGTGCCAGCAGTGACGGGACAGGGAATGAAAAACTGTTTTTT.